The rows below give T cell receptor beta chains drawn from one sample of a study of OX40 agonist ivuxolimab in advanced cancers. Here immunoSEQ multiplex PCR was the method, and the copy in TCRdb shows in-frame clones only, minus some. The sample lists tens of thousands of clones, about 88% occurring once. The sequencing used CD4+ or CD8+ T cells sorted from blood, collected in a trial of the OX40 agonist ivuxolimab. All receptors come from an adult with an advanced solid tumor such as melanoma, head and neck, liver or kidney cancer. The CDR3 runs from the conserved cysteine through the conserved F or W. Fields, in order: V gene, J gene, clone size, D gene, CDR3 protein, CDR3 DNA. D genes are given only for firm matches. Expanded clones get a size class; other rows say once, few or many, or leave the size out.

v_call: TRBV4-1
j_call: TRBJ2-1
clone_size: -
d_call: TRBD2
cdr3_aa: CASSQAPTSGVYNEQFF
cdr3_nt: TGCGCCAGCAGCCAAGCCCCCACTAGCGGGGTTTACAATGAGCAGTTCTTC

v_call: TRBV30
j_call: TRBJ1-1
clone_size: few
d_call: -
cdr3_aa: CAWSPLNTEAFF
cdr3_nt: TGTGCCTGGAGTCCCTTGAACACTGAAGCTTTCTTT

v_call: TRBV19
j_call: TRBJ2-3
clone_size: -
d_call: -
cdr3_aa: CATRPGLLTDTQYF
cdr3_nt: TGTGCCACCCGTCCGGGACTCCTCACAGATACGCAGTATTTT

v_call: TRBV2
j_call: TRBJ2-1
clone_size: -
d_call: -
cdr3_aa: CASIPGLYNEQFF
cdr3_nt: TGTGCCAGCATTCCCGGATTATACAATGAGCAGTTCTTC

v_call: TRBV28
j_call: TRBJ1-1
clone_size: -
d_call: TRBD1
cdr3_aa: CASSPRQGGVTEAFF
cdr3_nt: TGTGCCAGCAGTCCGCGACAGGGAGGCGTCACTGAAGCTTTCTTT

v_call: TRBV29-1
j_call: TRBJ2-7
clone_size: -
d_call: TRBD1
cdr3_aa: CSVEDRDRGREQYF
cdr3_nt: TGCAGCGTTGAAGACCGGGACAGGGGGCGCGAGCAGTACTTC

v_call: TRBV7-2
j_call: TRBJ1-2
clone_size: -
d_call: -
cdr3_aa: CASTLTGENYGYTF
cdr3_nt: TGTGCCAGCACCCTCACGGGGGAAAACTATGGCTACACCTTC

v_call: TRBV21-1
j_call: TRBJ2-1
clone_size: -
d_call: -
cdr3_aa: CASSKQREGSYNEQFF
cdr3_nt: TGTGCCAGCAGCAAGCAGCGGGAGGGCTCCTACAATGAGCAGTTCTTC

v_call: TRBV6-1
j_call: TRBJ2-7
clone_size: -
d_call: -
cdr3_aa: CASRTDLPLQYF
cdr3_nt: TGTGCCTCTAGGACGGACCTTCCCTTGCAGTACTTC

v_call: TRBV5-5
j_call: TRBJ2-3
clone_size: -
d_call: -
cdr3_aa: CASSLAENTDTQYF
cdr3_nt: TGTGCCAGCAGCTTGGCAGAAAACACAGATACGCAGTATTTT

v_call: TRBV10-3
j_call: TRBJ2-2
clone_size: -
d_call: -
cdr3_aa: CAISESGRELFF
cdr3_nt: TGTGCCATCAGTGAGTCCGGACGAGAGCTGTTTTTT

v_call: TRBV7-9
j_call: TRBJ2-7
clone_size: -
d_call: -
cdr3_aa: CASSLRQGLYEQYF
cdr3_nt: TGTGCCAGCAGTCTCCGTCAGGGTTTATACGAGCAGTACTTC

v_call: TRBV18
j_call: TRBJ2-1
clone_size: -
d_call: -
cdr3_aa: CASSPSTGRSSYNEQFF
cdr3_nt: TGTGCCAGCTCACCGAGTACAGGGAGAAGCTCCTACAATGAGCAGTTCTTC

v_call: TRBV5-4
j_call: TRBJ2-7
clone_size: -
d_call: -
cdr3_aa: CASSLSSEQYF
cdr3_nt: TGTGCCAGCAGCTTGTCTAGCGAGCAGTACTTC

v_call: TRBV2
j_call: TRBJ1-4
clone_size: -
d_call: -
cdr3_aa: CASSESLAGSYEKLFF
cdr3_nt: TGTGCCAGCAGTGAGTCCTTGGCTGGGTCGTATGAAAAACTGTTTTTT

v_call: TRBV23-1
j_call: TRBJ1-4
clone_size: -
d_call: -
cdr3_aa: CASSPRAPDANEKLFF
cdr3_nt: TGCGCCAGCAGTCCTAGAGCGCCAGACGCTAATGAAAAACTGTTTTTT

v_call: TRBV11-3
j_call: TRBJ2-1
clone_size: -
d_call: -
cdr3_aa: CASSFLGSDNEQFF
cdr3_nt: TGTGCCAGCAGCTTTCTCGGGAGTGACAATGAGCAGTTCTTC

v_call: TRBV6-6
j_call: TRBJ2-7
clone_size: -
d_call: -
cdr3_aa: CASSHRDGQYF
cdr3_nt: TGTGCCAGCAGCCACCGGGACGGACAGTACTTC

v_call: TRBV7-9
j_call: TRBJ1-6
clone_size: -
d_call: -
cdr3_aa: CASSLAGGSSYNSPLHF
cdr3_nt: TGTGCCAGCAGCTTAGCAGGCGGAAGCTCCTATAATTCACCCCTCCACTTT

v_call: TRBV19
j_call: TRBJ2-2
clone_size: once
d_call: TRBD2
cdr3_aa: CAIGLENTGELFF
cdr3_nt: TGTGCCATAGGACTAGAGAACACCGGGGAGCTGTTTTTT

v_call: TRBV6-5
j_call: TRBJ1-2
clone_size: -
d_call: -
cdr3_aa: CASTTLGSGGYTF
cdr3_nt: TGTGCCAGCACTACTCTTGGGTCCGGGGGCTACACCTTC

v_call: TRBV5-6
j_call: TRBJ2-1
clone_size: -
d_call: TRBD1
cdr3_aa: CASSSDRVNEQFF
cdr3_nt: TGTGCCAGCAGCTCCGACAGGGTCAATGAGCAGTTCTTC

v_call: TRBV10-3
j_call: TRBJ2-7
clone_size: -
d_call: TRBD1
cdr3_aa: CAISEKGQGYERYF
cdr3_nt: TGTGCCATCAGTGAGAAGGGACAGGGGTACGAGCGGTACTTC

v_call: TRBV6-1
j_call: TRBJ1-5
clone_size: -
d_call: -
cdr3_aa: CASGGRERGNQPQHF
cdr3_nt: TGTGCCAGCGGGGGCAGGGAAAGGGGGAATCAGCCCCAGCATTTT

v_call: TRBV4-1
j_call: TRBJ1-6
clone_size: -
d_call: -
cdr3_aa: CASSLLGGKNSPLHF
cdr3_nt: TGCGCCAGCAGCCTCCTGGGGGGGAAAAATTCACCCCTCCACTTT

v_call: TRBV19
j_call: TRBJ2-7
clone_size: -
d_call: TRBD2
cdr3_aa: CASSSGGTSYEQYF
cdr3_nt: TGTGCCAGTAGTAGCGGGGGGACCTCCTACGAGCAGTACTTC

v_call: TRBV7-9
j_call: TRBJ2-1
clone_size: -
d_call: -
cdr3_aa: CASSRIGPYEQFF
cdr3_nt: TGTGCCAGCAGCCGTATCGGTCCCTATGAGCAGTTCTTC

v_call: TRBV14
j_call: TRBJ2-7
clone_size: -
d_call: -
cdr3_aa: CASRGKAYEQYF
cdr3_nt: TGTGCCAGCAGAGGCAAGGCCTACGAGCAGTACTTC

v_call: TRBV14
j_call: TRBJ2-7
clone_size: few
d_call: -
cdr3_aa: CASSPTEFAYEQYF
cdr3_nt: TGTGCCAGCAGCCCGACAGAGTTCGCCTACGAGCAGTACTTC

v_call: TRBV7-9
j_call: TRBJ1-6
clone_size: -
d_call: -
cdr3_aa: CASSFRGGTSPLHF
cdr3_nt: TGTGCCAGCAGTTTCAGAGGTGGTACCTCACCCCTCCACTTT

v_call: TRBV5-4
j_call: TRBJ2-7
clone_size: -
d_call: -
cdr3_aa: CASSLSGANNYEQYF
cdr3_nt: TGTGCCAGCAGCTTATCGGGGGCAAACAACTACGAGCAGTACTTC

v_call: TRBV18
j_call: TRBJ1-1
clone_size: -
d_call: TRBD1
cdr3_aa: CASSHSGGTLLEAFF
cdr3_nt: TGTGCCAGCTCCCACTCAGGGGGTACCCTCCTTGAAGCTTTCTTT

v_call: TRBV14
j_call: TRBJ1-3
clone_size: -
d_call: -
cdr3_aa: CASSRQRNSGNTIYF
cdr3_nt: TGTGCCAGCAGCCGACAGCGAAACTCTGGAAACACCATATATTTT

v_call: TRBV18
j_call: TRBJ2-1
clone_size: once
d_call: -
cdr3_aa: CASSPPAAGNEQFF
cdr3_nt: TGTGCCAGCTCACCACCGGCCGCCGGGAATGAGCAGTTCTTC

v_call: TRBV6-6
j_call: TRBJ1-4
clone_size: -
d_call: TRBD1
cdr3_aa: CASSSVTGGDKLFF
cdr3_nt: TGTGCCAGCAGTTCGGTGACAGGGGGCGACAAACTGTTTTTT

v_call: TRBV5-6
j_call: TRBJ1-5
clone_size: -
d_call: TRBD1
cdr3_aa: CTSSSRDRGSNQPQHF
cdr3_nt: TGTACCAGCAGCTCCCGGGACAGGGGAAGCAATCAGCCCCAGCATTTT

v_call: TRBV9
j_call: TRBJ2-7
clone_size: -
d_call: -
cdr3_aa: CASSVGPRAEQYF
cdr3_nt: TGTGCCAGCAGCGTAGGTCCCAGGGCCGAGCAGTACTTC

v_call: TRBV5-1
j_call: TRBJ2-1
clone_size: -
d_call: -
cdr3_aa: CASSLPLVRGNEQFF
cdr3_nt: TGCGCCAGCAGCTTGCCCCTCGTCAGGGGCAATGAGCAGTTCTTC

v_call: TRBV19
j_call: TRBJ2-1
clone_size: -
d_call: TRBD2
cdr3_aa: CASQIAGGYNEQFF
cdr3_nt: TGTGCCAGTCAAATAGCGGGAGGCTACAATGAGCAGTTCTTC

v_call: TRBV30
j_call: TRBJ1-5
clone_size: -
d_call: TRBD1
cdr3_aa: CAWSAAGNKGARQPQHF
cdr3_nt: TGTGCCTGGAGTGCCGCCGGGAATAAGGGGGCCCGGCAGCCCCAGCATTTT

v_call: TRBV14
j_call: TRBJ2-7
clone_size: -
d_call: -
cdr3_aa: CASSQVYGEQYF
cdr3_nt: TGTGCCAGCAGCCAAGTATATGGCGAGCAGTACTTC

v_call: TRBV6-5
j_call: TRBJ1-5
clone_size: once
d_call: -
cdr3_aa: CASNDQGGNQPQHF
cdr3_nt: TGTGCCAGCAATGATCAGGGAGGCAATCAGCCCCAGCATTTT

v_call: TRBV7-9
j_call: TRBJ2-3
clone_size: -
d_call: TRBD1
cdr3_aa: CATDRAVDTQYF
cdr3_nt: TGTGCCACGGACAGGGCGGTAGATACGCAGTATTTT

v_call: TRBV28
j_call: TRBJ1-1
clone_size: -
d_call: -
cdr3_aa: CASSLSGSLNTEAFF
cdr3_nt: TGTGCCAGCAGTTTATCAGGGAGTCTGAACACTGAAGCTTTCTTT

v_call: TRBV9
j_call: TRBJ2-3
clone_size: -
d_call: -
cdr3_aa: CASSVGGSTDTQYF
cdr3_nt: TGTGCCAGCAGCGTTGGGGGGAGTACAGATACGCAGTATTTT

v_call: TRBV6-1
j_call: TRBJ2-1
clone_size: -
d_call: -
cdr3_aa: CASPRGNEQFF
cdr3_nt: TGTGCCAGCCCCAGGGGCAATGAGCAGTTCTTC

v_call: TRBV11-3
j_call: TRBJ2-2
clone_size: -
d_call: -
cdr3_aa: CASSLRGSGELFF
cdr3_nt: TGTGCCAGCAGCTTAAGGGGGAGCGGGGAGCTGTTTTTT

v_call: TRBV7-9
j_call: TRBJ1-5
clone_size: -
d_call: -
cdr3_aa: CASSLGVANQPQHF
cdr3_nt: TGTGCCAGCAGCTTAGGCGTAGCTAATCAGCCCCAGCATTTT

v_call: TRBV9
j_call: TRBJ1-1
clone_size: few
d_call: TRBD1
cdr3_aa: CASSRTGETEAFF
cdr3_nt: TGTGCCAGCAGCAGGACAGGGGAGACTGAAGCTTTCTTT

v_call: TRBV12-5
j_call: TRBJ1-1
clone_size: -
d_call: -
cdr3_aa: CASGPSGFTTEAFF
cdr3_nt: TGTGCTAGTGGCCCCTCGGGGTTTACCACTGAAGCTTTCTTT

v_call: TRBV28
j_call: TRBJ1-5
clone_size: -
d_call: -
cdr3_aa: CASSLGPGSNQPQHF
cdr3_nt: TGTGCCAGCAGTTTAGGCCCCGGGAGCAATCAGCCCCAGCATTTT